The 20 T cell receptor beta chains presented below share a single source sample, sequenced in a study of cytomegalovirus exposure and HLA in healthy donors. The PCR contained 60 Vbeta and 13 Jbeta primers. Sequencing used immunoSEQ multiplex PCR; TCRdb keeps in-frame clones, though not all of them. The top ten hold 2% of the sample, which has roughly 250,000 clones, approximately 84% seen once. The source material was PBMCs. These TCRs come from a woman between 40 and 55 years old in good health and CMV-seropositive.

The chain combines TRBV5-5 with TRBJ1-2, with D tentatively TRBD1 (6 bases). The CDR3 is made up of 13 amino acids. Germline assignment: CDR1 SGHKS and CDR2 YYEKEE (reference sequence). The ends were cut back, 4 bases at V and 4 bases at J, with 11 bases in the middle. The CDR3 nucleotides are TGTGCCAGCAGCCCTGACAGGAGCTATGGCTACACCTTC. It encodes CASSPDRSYGYTF.

The chain combines TRBV27 with TRBJ1-1; unclear D gene. V lost 2 bases and J lost 0, with 10 bases in between. Germline CDR1 reads MNHEY; CDR2 reads SMNVEV (reference sequence). The CDR3 spans 15 residues. In DNA form, the CDR3 reads TGTGCCAGCAGTTTACGCCCTACCATGAACACTGAAGCTTTCTTT. Protein product: CASSLRPTMNTEAFF.

The rearrangement joins TRBV28 to TRBJ2-2; no reliable D call. Germline V gene data show CDR1 as MDHEN and CDR2 as SYDVKM. Trimming cost V 8 bases and J 1 base, with 5 bases left between them. The CDR3 length is 12 residues. This CDR3 is CASEVNTGELFF. The CDR3 nucleotides read TGTGCCAGCGAGGTGAACACCGGGGAGCTGTTTTTT.

Only a few counts were recorded for this clone. This sequence joins TRBV6-1 and TRBJ2-3, with a weak D call TRBD1 (6 bases). CDR1 is MNHNS and CDR2 is SASEGT in the germline V gene. V lost 4 bases to trimming and J lost 9 bases, with 14 bases between them. This CDR3 region has 13 residues. CDR3 DNA sequence: TGTGCCAGCAGTGGGGGGCGGAGTGGGACGCAGTATTTT. The encoded protein is CASSGGRSGTQYF.

There are a few counts of this clone. The chain combines TRBV6-6 with TRBJ1-2, with D possibly matching TRBD1 (6 bases). There are 14 residues in the CDR3. The ends were cut back, 6 bases at V and 8 bases at J, with 19 bases in the middle. The germline CDR1 and CDR2 sequences are MNHNY and SVGAGI (reference sequence). CDR3: CASSGRDTREGYTF. CDR3 coding DNA: TGTGCCAGCAGCGGCCGGGACACCCGCGAGGGCTACACCTTC.

This clone was observed a single time. The chain employs TRBV7-8 and TRBJ2-7; 11 bases are a match to TRBD2. The CDR3 totals 19 residues. The ends lost 8 bases at V and 0 bases at J; junction bases unmatched: 18. Germline CDR1 SGHVS, CDR2 FQNEAQ. CDR3 protein: CASGYPVLAGGLSSYEQYF. Written as DNA, the CDR3 is TGTGCCAGCGGATACCCGGTGCTAGCGGGAGGTTTATCCTCCTACGAGCAGTACTTC.

The chain joins TRBV10-3 to TRBJ1-1, with TRBD1 matching 7 bases. The CDR3 has 15 residues. Germline CDR1 and CDR2: ENHRY and SYGVKD. The trim removed 4 bases at V and 1 base at J, leaving 6 bases unmatched. The CDR3 region has the DNA TGTGCCATCAGTGGGCCAGGGGGGTCGAACACTGAAGCTTTCTTT. Translating it yields CAISGPGGSNTEAFF.

This chain joins TRBV6-5 and TRBJ2-7, with D perhaps TRBD1 (5 bases). Trimming took off 0 bases at V and 1 base at J, with 10 bases between the two ends. Germline V gives CDR1 MNHEY, CDR2 SVGAGI. The CDR3 loop spans 15 amino acids. CDR3 DNA sequence: TGTGCCAGCAGTTACTCTACCAGGGTATCCTACGAGCAGTACTTC. This codes for CASSYSTRVSYEQYF.

The genes are TRBV18 and TRBJ1-1; maybe TRBD1 (5 bases). The V and J ends lost 0 bases and 5 bases respectively, with 10 bases between them. Germline CDR1 is KGHSH and CDR2 is LQKENI. This CDR3 is built from 14 residues. In nucleotides, the CDR3 is TGTGCCAGCTCACCACCGGGGGGGTGGACTGAAGCTTTCTTT. The encoded protein is CASSPPGGWTEAFF.

The rearrangement links TRBV4-1 to TRBJ2-2, with a weak D call TRBD1 (5 bases). The CDR3 spans 16 residues. The ends were cut back, 4 bases at V and 4 bases at J, with 16 bases in the middle. Germline lookup yields CDR1 MGHRA and CDR2 YSYEKL. This chain's CDR3 is CASSPDKPRLTGELFF. The CDR3 DNA reads TGCGCCAGCAGCCCGGACAAACCAAGGCTCACCGGGGAGCTGTTTTTT.

This clone was recorded only once. The V and J genes are TRBV2 and TRBJ1-5; D ambiguous. The length of the CDR3 is 16 residues. The germline V gene encodes CDR1 SNHLY and CDR2 FYNNEI. Trimming left V 4 bases short and J 1 base short, with 14 bases between. CDR3 region: CASSVESWYSNQPQHF. CDR3 coding DNA: TGTGCCAGCAGTGTAGAGTCTTGGTACAGCAATCAGCCCCAGCATTTT.

The V call is TRBV6-6, the J call TRBJ1-2; D is unclear. Trimming took off 2 bases at V and 3 bases at J, with 10 bases between the two ends. The germline gives CDR1 MNHNY, CDR2 SVGAGI (reference sequence). This CDR3 contains 14 residues. The CDR3 protein is CASSYPPEDYGYTF. CDR3 coding DNA: TGTGCCAGCAGTTACCCCCCAGAGGACTATGGCTACACCTTC.

This sequence joins TRBV28 and TRBJ1-1; tentative D call: TRBD1 (6 bases). V was shortened by 6 bases and J by 0 bases, with 11 bases between the two germline ends. Germline CDR1 and CDR2: MDHEN and SYDVKM. This CDR3 has 14 residues. DNA of the CDR3: TGTGCCAGCAGCGGGGGGGACATGAACACTGAAGCTTTCTTT. Translated: CASSGGDMNTEAFF.

The rearrangement joins TRBV29-1 to TRBJ2-1, with a possible D match to TRBD2 (5 bases). CDR3 size: 14 residues. The V and J ends lost 7 bases and 2 bases respectively, with 15 bases between them. Germline values: CDR1 SQVTM, CDR2 ANQGSEA. In DNA form, the CDR3 reads TGCAGCGCCCGAGGGAGCGGTACCTACAATGAGCAGTTCTTC. Translation gives CSARGSGTYNEQFF.

The chain employs TRBV18 and TRBJ2-3; D is uncertain. The length of the CDR3 is 16 residues. CDR1 is KGHSH and CDR2 is LQKENI in the germline V gene. Trimming shortened V by 0 bases and J by 2 bases, and 12 bases separated the two germline ends. The CDR3 bases are TGTGCCAGCTCACCACCGGAGAAACGGTCCACAGATACGCAGTATTTT. Its translation: CASSPPEKRSTDTQYF.

The chain links TRBV7-9 to TRBJ1-2, with 7 bases identical to TRBD1. The CDR3 has 13 amino acids. From germline, CDR1 is SEHNR and CDR2 FQNEAQ (reference sequence). The V and J ends lost 5 bases and 5 bases, in that order; junction bases with no gene match: 5. This CDR3 reads CASSLQGLYGYTF. CDR3 coding DNA: TGTGCCAGCAGCCTACAGGGGCTGTATGGCTACACCTTC.

This chain connects TRBV18 to TRBJ2-1; D might be TRBD1 (6 bases). Trimming removed 4 bases from V and 5 bases from J, with 12 bases in between. This CDR3 comprises 14 residues. The germline gives CDR1 KGHSH, CDR2 LQKENI. The CDR3 DNA sequence: TGTGCCAGCTCACTCATAACAGGGAACAATGAGCAGTTCTTC. This translates into CASSLITGNNEQFF.

The chain combines TRBV30 with TRBJ1-3; the match to TRBD1 covers 8 bases. Per germline, CDR1 GTSNPN and CDR2 SVGIG (reference sequence). CDR3 size: 16 residues. Trimming at V came to 1 base and at J to 0 bases, leaving 5 bases not matched to a gene. CDR3 residues: CAWSGLTGVSGNTIYF. The DNA of the CDR3 is TGTGCCTGGAGTGGATTGACAGGGGTCTCTGGAAACACCATATATTTT.

J is TRBJ1-1 and V is TRBV5-5; 7 bases fit TRBD1. V shed 3 bases, J shed 6 bases, and the junction held 8 bases outside the gene matches. From germline, CDR1 is SGHKS and CDR2 YYEKEE (reference sequence). This CDR3 spans 14 amino acids. The CDR3 DNA sequence: TGTGCCAGCAGCTCTCCCAGTCAGGGGGCTGAAGCTTTCTTT. This encodes CASSSPSQGAEAFF.

J is TRBJ2-3 and V is TRBV2; 9 bases are a match to TRBD1. Germline loops: CDR1 SNHLY, CDR2 FYNNEI. The V gene end was trimmed by 0 bases and the J gene end by 4 bases; junction bases not matched to a gene: 11. The CDR3 consists of 18 residues. The CDR3, as DNA: TGTGCCAGCAGTGAAGCGCCCCCAGGACAGGGGAAATCAGATACGCAGTATTTT. As protein: CASSEAPPGQGKSDTQYF.